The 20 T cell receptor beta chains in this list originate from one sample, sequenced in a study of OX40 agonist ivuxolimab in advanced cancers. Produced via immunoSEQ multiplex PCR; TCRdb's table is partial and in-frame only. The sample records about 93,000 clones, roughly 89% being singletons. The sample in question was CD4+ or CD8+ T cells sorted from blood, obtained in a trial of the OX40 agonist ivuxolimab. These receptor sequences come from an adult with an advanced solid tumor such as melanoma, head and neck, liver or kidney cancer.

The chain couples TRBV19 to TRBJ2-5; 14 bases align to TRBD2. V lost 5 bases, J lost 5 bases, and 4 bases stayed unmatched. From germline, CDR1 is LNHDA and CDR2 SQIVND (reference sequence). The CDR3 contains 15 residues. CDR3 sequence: CASSGGLAGEETQYF. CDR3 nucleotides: TGTGCCAGTAGTGGGGGACTAGCGGGGGAGGAGACCCAGTACTTC.

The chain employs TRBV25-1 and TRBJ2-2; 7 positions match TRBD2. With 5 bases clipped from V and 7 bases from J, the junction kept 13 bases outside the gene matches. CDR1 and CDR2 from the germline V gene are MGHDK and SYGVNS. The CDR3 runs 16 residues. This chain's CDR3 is CASSRAGVIRSGELFF. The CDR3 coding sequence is TGTGCCAGCAGTCGTGCGGGAGTAATTAGAAGCGGGGAGCTGTTTTTT.

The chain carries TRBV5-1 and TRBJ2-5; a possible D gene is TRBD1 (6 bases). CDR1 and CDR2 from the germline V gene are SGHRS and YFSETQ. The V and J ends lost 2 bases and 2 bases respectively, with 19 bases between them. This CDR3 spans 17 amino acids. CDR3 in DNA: TGCGCCAGCAGCTTCGACCTGATGACGGGACAACAAGAGACCCAGTACTTC. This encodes CASSFDLMTGQQETQYF.

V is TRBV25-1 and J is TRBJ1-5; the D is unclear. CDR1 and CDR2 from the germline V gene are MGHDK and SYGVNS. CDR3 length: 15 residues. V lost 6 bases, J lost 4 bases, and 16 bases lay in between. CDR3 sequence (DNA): TGTGCCAGCAGCTCGTCTCTGGGAAATAATCAGCCCCAGCATTTT. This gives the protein CASSSSLGNNQPQHF.

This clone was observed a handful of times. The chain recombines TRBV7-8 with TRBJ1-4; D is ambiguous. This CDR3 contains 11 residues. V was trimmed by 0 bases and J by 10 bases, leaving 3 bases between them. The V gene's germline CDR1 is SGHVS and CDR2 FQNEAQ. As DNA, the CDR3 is TGTGCCAGCAGCTTAGCAGGAAAACTGTTTTTT. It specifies CASSLAGKLFF.

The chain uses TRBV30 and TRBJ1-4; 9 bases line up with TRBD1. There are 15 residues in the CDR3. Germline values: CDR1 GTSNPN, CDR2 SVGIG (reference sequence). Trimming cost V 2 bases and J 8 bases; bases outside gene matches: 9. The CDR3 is CAWSSPTGGGEKLFF. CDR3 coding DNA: TGTGCCTGGAGTTCCCCGACAGGGGGAGGGGAAAAACTGTTTTTT.

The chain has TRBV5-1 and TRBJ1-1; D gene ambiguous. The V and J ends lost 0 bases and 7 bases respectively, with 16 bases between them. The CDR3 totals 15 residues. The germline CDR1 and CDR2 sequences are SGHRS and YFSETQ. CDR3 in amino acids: CASSLAGGAEVEAFF. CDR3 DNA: TGCGCCAGCAGCTTGGCGGGCGGAGCTGAGGTTGAAGCTTTCTTT.

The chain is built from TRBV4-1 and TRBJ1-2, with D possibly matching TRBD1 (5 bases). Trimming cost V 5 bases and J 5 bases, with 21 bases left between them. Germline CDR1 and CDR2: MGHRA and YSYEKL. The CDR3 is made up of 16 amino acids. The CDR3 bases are TGCGCCAGCAGCTCCGGCGAAAGGGGAGAGGGGTATGGCTACACCTTC. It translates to CASSSGERGEGYGYTF.

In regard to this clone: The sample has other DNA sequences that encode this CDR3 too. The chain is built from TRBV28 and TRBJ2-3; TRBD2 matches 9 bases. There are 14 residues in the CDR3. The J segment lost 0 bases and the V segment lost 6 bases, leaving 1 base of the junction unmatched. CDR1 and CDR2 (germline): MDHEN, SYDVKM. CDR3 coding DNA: TGTGCCAGCAGCCTAGCGGGAAGCACAGATACGCAGTATTTT. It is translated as CASSLAGSTDTQYF.

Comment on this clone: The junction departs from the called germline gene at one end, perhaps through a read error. DNA for the CDR3: TGTGCTAGCAGCTCGGGGACAGAGATAACCGGGGAGCTGTTTTTT. This encodes CASSSGTEITGELFF. The chain carries TRBV7-7 and TRBJ2-2; 7 positions match TRBD1. The CDR3 is made up of 15 amino acids. Germline V gives CDR1 SSHAT, CDR2 FNYEAQ (reference sequence).

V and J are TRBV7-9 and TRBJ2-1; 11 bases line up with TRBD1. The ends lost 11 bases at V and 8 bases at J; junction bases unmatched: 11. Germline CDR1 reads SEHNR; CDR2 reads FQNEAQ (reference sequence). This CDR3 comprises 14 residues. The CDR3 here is CASRHRTGGDEQFF. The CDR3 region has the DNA TGTGCCTCGCGGCACCGGACAGGGGGCGATGAGCAGTTCTTC.

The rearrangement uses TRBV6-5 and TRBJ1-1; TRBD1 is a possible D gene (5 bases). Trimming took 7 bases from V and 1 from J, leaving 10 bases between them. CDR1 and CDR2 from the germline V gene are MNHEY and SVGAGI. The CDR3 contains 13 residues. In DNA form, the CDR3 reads TGTGCCAGCACCCGGGGCCCGAACACTGAAGCTTTCTTT. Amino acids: CASTRGPNTEAFF.

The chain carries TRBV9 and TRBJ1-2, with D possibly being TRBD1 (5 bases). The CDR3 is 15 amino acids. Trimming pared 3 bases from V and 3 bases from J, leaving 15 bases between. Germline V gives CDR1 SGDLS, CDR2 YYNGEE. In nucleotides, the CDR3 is TGTGCCAGCAGCGCTGGGACGAGTAGGGACTATGGCTACACCTTC. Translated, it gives CASSAGTSRDYGYTF. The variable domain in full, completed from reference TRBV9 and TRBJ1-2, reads DSGVTQTPKHLITATGQRVTLRCSPRSGDLSVYWYQQSLDQGLQFLIQYYNGEERAKGNILERFSAQQFPDLHSELNLSSLELGDSALYFCASSAGTSRDYGYTFGSGTRLTVV.

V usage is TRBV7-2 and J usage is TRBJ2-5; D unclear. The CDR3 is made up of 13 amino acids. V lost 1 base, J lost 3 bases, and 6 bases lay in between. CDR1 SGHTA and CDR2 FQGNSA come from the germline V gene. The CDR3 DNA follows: TGTGCCAGCAGCTTAGACCGGGAAGAGACCCAGTACTTC. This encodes CASSLDREETQYF.

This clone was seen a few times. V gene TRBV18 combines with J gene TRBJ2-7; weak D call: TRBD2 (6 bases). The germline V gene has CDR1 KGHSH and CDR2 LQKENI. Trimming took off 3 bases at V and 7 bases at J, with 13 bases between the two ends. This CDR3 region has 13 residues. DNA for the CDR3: TGTGCCAGCTCACCGGCGGGGTGGGATGAGCAGTACTTC. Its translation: CASSPAGWDEQYF.

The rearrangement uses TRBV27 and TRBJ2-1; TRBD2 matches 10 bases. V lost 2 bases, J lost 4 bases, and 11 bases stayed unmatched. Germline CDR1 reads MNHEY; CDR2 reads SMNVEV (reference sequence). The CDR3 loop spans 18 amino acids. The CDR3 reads CASSLSLLAGDRYNEQFF. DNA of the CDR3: TGTGCCAGCAGTTTAAGCCTGCTAGCGGGGGACCGTTACAATGAGCAGTTCTTC.

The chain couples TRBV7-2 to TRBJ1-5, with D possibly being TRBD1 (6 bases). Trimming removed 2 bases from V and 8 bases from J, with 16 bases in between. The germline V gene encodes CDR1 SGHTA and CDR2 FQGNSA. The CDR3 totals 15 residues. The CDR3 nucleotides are TGTGCCAGCAGCTTATGGGGGGGCAAGGGCAAGCCCCAGCATTTT. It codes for CASSLWGGKGKPQHF. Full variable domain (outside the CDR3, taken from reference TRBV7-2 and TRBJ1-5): GAGVSQSPSNKVTEKGKDVELRCDPISGHTALYWYRQSLGQGLEFLIYFQGNSAPDKSGLPSDRFSAERTGGSVSTLTIQRTQQEDSAVYLCASSLWGGKGKPQHFGDGTRLSIL.

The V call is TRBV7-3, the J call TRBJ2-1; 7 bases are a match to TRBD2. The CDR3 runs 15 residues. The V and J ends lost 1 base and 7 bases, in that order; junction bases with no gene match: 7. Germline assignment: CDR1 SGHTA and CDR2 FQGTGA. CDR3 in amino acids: CASSLIAGVGNEQFF. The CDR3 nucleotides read TGTGCCAGCAGCTTAATTGCGGGAGTTGGGAATGAGCAGTTCTTC.

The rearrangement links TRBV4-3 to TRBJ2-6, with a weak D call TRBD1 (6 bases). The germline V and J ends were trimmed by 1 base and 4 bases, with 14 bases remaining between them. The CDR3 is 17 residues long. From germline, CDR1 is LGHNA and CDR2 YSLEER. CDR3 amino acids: CASSQGSSGAGANVLTF. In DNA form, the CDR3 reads TGCGCCAGCAGCCAAGGGAGTTCAGGGGCCGGGGCCAACGTCCTGACTTTC.

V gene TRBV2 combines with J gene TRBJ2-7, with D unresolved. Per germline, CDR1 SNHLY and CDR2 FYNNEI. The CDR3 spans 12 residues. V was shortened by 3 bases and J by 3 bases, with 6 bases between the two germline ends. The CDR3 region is CASSEQSYEQYF. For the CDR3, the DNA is TGTGCCAGCAGTGAGCAGAGCTACGAGCAGTACTTC.